The next 4 T cell receptor beta chains were all read from a single sample in a study of shared clonotypes between healthy human individuals. Only in-frame clones appear in the TCRdb table, and some are missing; sequencing was by immunoSEQ multiplex PCR. The data hold over a million clones, with roughly 95% observed a single time. The sequenced sample consisted of naive CD4+ T cells sorted from blood. Subset in this sample: CD45RA+ positively selected. These TCRs come from a man aged 30-40 years in good health.

Details on this clone: Other DNA sequences in the sample encode the same CDR3. The chain uses TRBV7-9 and TRBJ2-3, with D uncertain. CDR3 size: 13 residues. CDR1 SEHNR and CDR2 FQNEAQ come from the germline V gene (reference sequence). V was clipped by 0 bases and J by 2 bases, with 3 bases between them. The CDR3 nucleotides are TGTGCCAGCAGCTTAGCTGACACAGATACGCAGTATTTT. Translation gives CASSLADTDTQYF.

A word on this clone: A junction end diverges from the germline sequence, so it may reflect a read error. The rearrangement joins TRBV7-7 to TRBJ1-1; D is unclear. CDR3 length: 15 residues. The germline CDR1 and CDR2 sequences are SSHAT and FNYEAQ (reference sequence). CDR3: CASSLVPGRDTEAFF. Here the CDR3 DNA reads TGTGCTAGCAGCTTAGTTCCGGGTCGGGACACTGAAGCTTTCTTT.

Points on this clone: Other DNA sequences in this sample translate to the same CDR3. The chain employs TRBV5-1 and TRBJ1-2, with 7 bases lining up with TRBD1. Per the germline V gene, CDR1 is SGHRS and CDR2 is YFSETQ. The V and J ends lost 3 bases and 7 bases, in that order; junction bases with no gene match: 6. This CDR3 is 13 amino acids long. The CDR3 region is CASSSTGPGGYTF. DNA of the CDR3: TGCGCCAGCAGCTCGACAGGGCCGGGTGGCTACACCTTC.

The rearrangement uses TRBV28 and TRBJ2-7; perhaps D is TRBD1 or TRBD2 (5 bases each). Trimming took off 6 bases at V and 7 bases at J, with 22 bases between the two ends. CDR1 is MDHEN and CDR2 is SYDVKM in the germline V gene. CDR3 length: 15 amino acids. The CDR3 here is CASRTMGPGAGEQYF. The CDR3 coding sequence is TGTGCCAGCAGGACGATGGGACCCGGGGCAGGTGAGCAGTACTTC. Full variable domain (rest looked up from reference TRBV28 and TRBJ2-7): DVKVTQSSRYLVKRTGEKVFLECVQDMDHENMFWYRQDPGLGLRLIYFSYDVKMKEKGDIPEGYSVSREKKERFSLILESASTNQTSMYLCASRTMGPGAGEQYFGPGTRLTVT.